This TCR beta chain is drawn from a study of T cells in Graves' hyperthyroidism and ophthalmopathy. The CDR3 runs 15 residues. Germline loops: CDR1 SGHTA, CDR2 FQGNSA. Trimming cost V 3 bases and J 4 bases; bases outside gene matches: 6. Authors of the study amplified TCR beta CDR3 regions from RNA transcripts. The HTBI primer set was used in a first-round RT-PCR of the TCR CDR3. Via MiXCR, TCRdb re-called the multiplex PCR reads, giving one row per CDR3 protein. The sample shows approximately 590,000 distinct CDR3 sequences, roughly 46% of them seen only once. This sequence joins TRBV7-2 and TRBJ1-1, with TRBD1 matching over 9 bases. This clonotype originated in a woman younger than 35 with Graves' hyperthyroidism. The sequencing sample was made of peripheral blood or thyroid tissue (not recorded which). The CDR3 here is CASSLWTGVATEAFF. The CDR3 DNA follows: TGTGCCAGCAGCTTGTGGACAGGGGTGGCCACTGAAGCTTTCTTT. The variable domain in full, completed from reference TRBV7-2 and TRBJ1-1, reads GAGVSQSPSNKVTEKGKDVELRCDPISGHTALYWYRQSLGQGLEFLIYFQGNSAPDKSGLPSDRFSAERTGGSVSTLTIQRTQQEDSAVYLCASSLWTGVATEAFFGQGTRLTVV.